This T cell receptor beta chain was retrieved from a study of T cell changes during pregnancy in multiple sclerosis. Measured with immunoSEQ multiplex PCR; TCRdb has only the in-frame clones, and not every one. Counted here are fewer than 80,000 clones, 90% to 95% occurring once; the ten biggest clones make up around 0.3%. The CDR3 sequence is 15 residues long. V dropped 0 bases and J dropped 0 bases, with 6 bases sitting between them. Germline assignment: CDR1 SGHRS and CDR2 YFSETQ. The TCR originated in a female donor in good health, enrolled as a control in a pregnancy study. Sequencing used CD4+ T cells from peripheral blood mononuclear cells, obtained in the third trimester of pregnancy. The V and J genes are TRBV5-1 and TRBJ1-4; D is unclear. CDR3 in DNA: TGCGCCAGCAGCTTGGAGACTGCAACTAATGAAAAACTGTTTTTT. Its translation is CASSLETATNEKLFF.